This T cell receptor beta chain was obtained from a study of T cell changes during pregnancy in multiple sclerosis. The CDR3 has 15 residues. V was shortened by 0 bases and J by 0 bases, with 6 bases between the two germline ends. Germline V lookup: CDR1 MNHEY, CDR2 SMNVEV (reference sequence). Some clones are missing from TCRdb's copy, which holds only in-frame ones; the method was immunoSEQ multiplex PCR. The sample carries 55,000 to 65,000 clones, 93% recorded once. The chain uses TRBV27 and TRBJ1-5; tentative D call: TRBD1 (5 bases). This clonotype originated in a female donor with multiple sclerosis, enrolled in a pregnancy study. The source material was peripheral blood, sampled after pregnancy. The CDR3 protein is CASSLSGGSNQPQHF. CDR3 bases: TGTGCCAGCAGTTTATCGGGGGGTAGCAATCAGCCCCAGCATTTT.